Listed below are T cell receptor beta chains from one sample, sequenced in a study of response to subunit inactivated influenza vaccine. One entry per CDR3 protein, called by TCRdb with MiXCR from the RT-PCR reads. The data contain 500,000 to 550,000 distinct CDR3 sequences, roughly a quarter of them singletons. The sample also formed part of further work on T cells expressing NK-cell markers.

This specimen was CD4+ T cells sorted from PBMCs, taken 11 to 12 days after vaccination. Every receptor here comes from a man between 50 and 59 years old who received an inactivated influenza vaccine. Each CDR3 is given with its conserved first and last residue. Fields, in order: clone size, J gene, D gene, V gene, CDR3 protein, CDR3 DNA. D genes are given only for firm matches. The size of a clone is reported for some rows only, either as once, few or many, or as a class for expanded clones.

abundance: few
j_gene: TRBJ2-7
d_gene: TRBD1
v_gene: TRBV7-9
CDR3aa: CASSLMGQGTKDEQYF
CDR3nt: TGTGCCAGCAGCTTAATGGGACAGGGGACGAAGGACGAGCAGTACTTC

abundance: -
j_gene: TRBJ1-1
d_gene: TRBD1
v_gene: TRBV7-9
CDR3aa: CASSTGQLRTEAFF
CDR3nt: TGTGCCAGCAGCACGGGACAGTTGCGAACTGAAGCTTTCTTT

abundance: -
j_gene: TRBJ1-1
d_gene: -
v_gene: TRBV14
CDR3aa: CASSQRGMNTEAFF
CDR3nt: TGTGCCAGCAGCCAAAGGGGTATGAACACTGAAGCTTTCTTT

abundance: few
j_gene: TRBJ1-1
d_gene: -
v_gene: TRBV9
CDR3aa: CASSVGQGYTEAFF
CDR3nt: TGTGCCAGCAGCGTAGGCCAGGGATACACTGAAGCTTTCTTT

abundance: -
j_gene: TRBJ1-3
d_gene: TRBD1
v_gene: TRBV12-3/TRBV12-4
CDR3aa: CASRSTGVSGNTIYF
CDR3nt: TGTGCCAGCAGATCAACAGGGGTCTCTGGAAACACCATATATTTT

abundance: few
j_gene: TRBJ1-1
d_gene: -
v_gene: TRBV5-1
CDR3aa: CASSLVRNPRKAFF
CDR3nt: TGCGCCAGCAGCTTGGTCAGGAACCCGAGGAAAGCTTTCTTT

abundance: -
j_gene: TRBJ2-7
d_gene: TRBD1
v_gene: TRBV6-1
CDR3aa: CASRPDRATYEQYF
CDR3nt: TGTGCCAGCAGACCCGACAGGGCCACCTACGAGCAGTACTTC

abundance: -
j_gene: TRBJ2-3
d_gene: -
v_gene: TRBV7-9
CDR3aa: CASSPPAEGADTQYF
CDR3nt: TGTGCCAGCAGCCCCCCGGCGGAGGGGGCAGATACGCAGTATTTT

abundance: -
j_gene: TRBJ2-7
d_gene: TRBD1
v_gene: TRBV5-1
CDR3aa: CASSTQGANSEQYF
CDR3nt: TGCGCCAGCAGCACACAGGGGGCAAATTCCGAGCAGTACTTC

abundance: -
j_gene: TRBJ1-2
d_gene: TRBD1
v_gene: TRBV3-1
CDR3aa: CASSQRDRDPGYTF
CDR3nt: TGTGCCAGCAGCCAAAGGGACAGGGACCCTGGCTACACCTTC

abundance: few
j_gene: TRBJ2-7
d_gene: TRBD1
v_gene: TRBV29-1
CDR3aa: CSAGTDSYEQYF
CDR3nt: TGCAGCGCAGGGACAGACTCCTACGAGCAGTACTTC

abundance: few
j_gene: TRBJ2-5
d_gene: -
v_gene: TRBV20-1
CDR3aa: CSARAASSRSKETQYF
CDR3nt: TGCAGTGCTAGAGCAGCTAGCTCTCGGTCTAAAGAGACCCAGTACTTC

abundance: few
j_gene: TRBJ1-6
d_gene: TRBD1
v_gene: TRBV20-1
CDR3aa: CSARDGSGTGGSPLHF
CDR3nt: TGCAGTGCTAGAGATGGCTCCGGGACAGGGGGTTCACCCCTCCACTTT

abundance: -
j_gene: TRBJ1-3
d_gene: -
v_gene: TRBV5-6
CDR3aa: CASSRGGLSGNTIYF
CDR3nt: TGTGCCAGCAGCCGGGGGGGACTCTCTGGAAACACCATATATTTT

abundance: few
j_gene: TRBJ2-2
d_gene: TRBD2
v_gene: TRBV28
CDR3aa: CASRQGGDTGELFF
CDR3nt: TGTGCCAGCCGGCAGGGAGGGGACACCGGGGAGCTGTTTTTT

abundance: -
j_gene: TRBJ2-5
d_gene: -
v_gene: TRBV5-1
CDR3aa: CASSFGGRGQVQETQYF
CDR3nt: TGCGCCAGCAGCTTCGGGGGTCGAGGACAGGTGCAAGAGACCCAGTACTTC

abundance: -
j_gene: TRBJ2-3
d_gene: -
v_gene: TRBV10-3
CDR3aa: CATRDTRIDTQYF
CDR3nt: TGTGCCACGCGGGACACCCGCATAGATACGCAGTATTTT

abundance: -
j_gene: TRBJ2-3
d_gene: -
v_gene: TRBV4-1
CDR3aa: CASSLDRSVDTQYF
CDR3nt: TGCGCCAGCAGCCTGGACAGAAGCGTAGATACGCAGTATTTT

abundance: -
j_gene: TRBJ2-7
d_gene: -
v_gene: TRBV20-1
CDR3aa: CSAGTGNDPYEQYF
CDR3nt: TGCAGTGCCGGTACCGGAAACGATCCCTACGAGCAGTACTTC

abundance: -
j_gene: TRBJ2-7
d_gene: -
v_gene: TRBV7-9
CDR3aa: CASSPAGPDEQYF
CDR3nt: TGTGCCAGCAGCCCCGCGGGGCCGGACGAGCAGTACTTC

abundance: -
j_gene: TRBJ2-5
d_gene: -
v_gene: TRBV6-1
CDR3aa: CASSPLSGPKETQYF
CDR3nt: TGTGCCAGCAGCCCGTTGTCGGGGCCGAAAGAGACCCAGTACTTC

abundance: few
j_gene: TRBJ2-1
d_gene: TRBD2
v_gene: TRBV5-1
CDR3aa: CASRFGLAGGPQSNEQFF
CDR3nt: TGCGCCAGTAGGTTTGGCCTAGCGGGAGGGCCCCAGAGCAATGAGCAGTTCTTC

abundance: -
j_gene: TRBJ2-2
d_gene: -
v_gene: TRBV2
CDR3aa: CASSAMVTGELFF
CDR3nt: TGTGCCAGCAGTGCAATGGTCACCGGGGAGCTGTTTTTT

abundance: -
j_gene: TRBJ2-1
d_gene: -
v_gene: TRBV20-1
CDR3aa: CSANGRGPSSYNEQFF
CDR3nt: TGCAGTGCTAACGGCCGGGGCCCCAGCTCCTACAATGAGCAGTTCTTC

abundance: -
j_gene: TRBJ2-7
d_gene: -
v_gene: TRBV20-1
CDR3aa: CSARWKSSYEQYF
CDR3nt: TGCAGTGCTAGATGGAAGAGCTCCTACGAGCAGTACTTC

abundance: few
j_gene: TRBJ2-7
d_gene: -
v_gene: TRBV10-3
CDR3aa: CAASGPTYEQYF
CDR3nt: TGTGCCGCATCCGGGCCTACCTACGAGCAGTACTTC

abundance: many
j_gene: TRBJ2-3
d_gene: TRBD1
v_gene: TRBV6-5
CDR3aa: CASSYWGQGDTQYF
CDR3nt: TGTGCCAGCAGTTACTGGGGACAGGGCGATACGCAGTATTTT

abundance: few
j_gene: TRBJ2-3
d_gene: -
v_gene: TRBV15
CDR3aa: CATSRGRVQTSTDTQYF
CDR3nt: TGTGCCACCAGCAGAGGAAGGGTCCAGACTAGCACAGATACGCAGTATTTT

abundance: -
j_gene: TRBJ2-1
d_gene: TRBD2
v_gene: TRBV20-1
CDR3aa: CSALAGVYNEQFF
CDR3nt: TGCAGTGCTTTAGCGGGCGTTTACAATGAGCAGTTCTTC

abundance: -
j_gene: TRBJ2-1
d_gene: TRBD2
v_gene: TRBV7-2
CDR3aa: CASILTASGRNEQFF
CDR3nt: TGTGCCAGCATCCTTACGGCTAGCGGGAGAAATGAGCAGTTCTTC

abundance: few
j_gene: TRBJ2-3
d_gene: TRBD2
v_gene: TRBV7-3
CDR3aa: CASSLRGPRTSGSTDTQYF
CDR3nt: TGTGCCAGCAGCTTACGGGGCCCTCGGACTAGCGGGAGTACAGATACGCAGTATTTT

abundance: few
j_gene: TRBJ2-1
d_gene: -
v_gene: TRBV11-1
CDR3aa: CASSLALGREKSYNEQFF
CDR3nt: TGTGCCAGCAGCTTAGCGCTCGGCAGGGAAAAATCCTACAATGAGCAGTTCTTC

abundance: -
j_gene: TRBJ1-1
d_gene: -
v_gene: TRBV29-1
CDR3aa: CSAGGVGTEAFF
CDR3nt: TGCAGCGCGGGGGGGGTGGGCACTGAAGCTTTCTTT

abundance: -
j_gene: TRBJ1-5
d_gene: -
v_gene: TRBV6-2/TRBV6-3
CDR3aa: CASSYEERQPQHF
CDR3nt: TGTGCCAGCAGTTATGAGGAGAGGCAGCCCCAGCATTTT

abundance: -
j_gene: TRBJ1-2
d_gene: TRBD1
v_gene: TRBV20-1
CDR3aa: CSAPPRTGLYGYTF
CDR3nt: TGCAGTGCACCTCCCCGGACAGGTCTCTATGGCTACACCTTC

abundance: few
j_gene: TRBJ2-7
d_gene: TRBD2
v_gene: TRBV20-1
CDR3aa: CSANPGGRDYEQYF
CDR3nt: TGCAGTGCTAACCCGGGAGGTCGCGACTACGAGCAGTACTTC

abundance: few
j_gene: TRBJ2-5
d_gene: -
v_gene: TRBV2
CDR3aa: CASTDPGYQETQYF
CDR3nt: TGTGCCAGCACCGATCCGGGGTACCAAGAGACCCAGTACTTC

abundance: -
j_gene: TRBJ2-7
d_gene: -
v_gene: TRBV12-3/TRBV12-4
CDR3aa: CASSPGQLRYEQYF
CDR3nt: TGTGCCAGCAGTCCCGGGCAGCTGCGGTACGAGCAGTACTTC

abundance: -
j_gene: TRBJ2-1
d_gene: TRBD2
v_gene: TRBV6-2/TRBV6-3
CDR3aa: CASRVAGGPHEQFF
CDR3nt: TGTGCCAGCAGGGTGGCGGGAGGGCCCCATGAGCAGTTCTTC

abundance: -
j_gene: TRBJ2-7
d_gene: -
v_gene: TRBV15
CDR3aa: CATSSLRGYSYEQYF
CDR3nt: TGTGCCACCAGCAGCCTCCGAGGCTATTCCTACGAGCAGTACTTC

abundance: -
j_gene: TRBJ2-3
d_gene: -
v_gene: TRBV5-1
CDR3aa: CASSLEAGAVDTQYF
CDR3nt: TGCGCCAGCAGCTTGGAGGCAGGGGCGGTTGATACGCAGTATTTT

abundance: -
j_gene: TRBJ1-1
d_gene: -
v_gene: TRBV7-9
CDR3aa: CASSPWTVKSNTEAFF
CDR3nt: TGTGCCAGCAGCCCCTGGACAGTGAAGTCGAACACTGAAGCTTTCTTT

abundance: -
j_gene: TRBJ2-7
d_gene: TRBD2
v_gene: TRBV30
CDR3aa: CAWTRTTSGGAYEQYF
CDR3nt: TGTGCCTGGACTCGAACGACTAGCGGGGGGGCCTACGAGCAGTACTTC

abundance: few
j_gene: TRBJ1-1
d_gene: TRBD1
v_gene: TRBV29-1
CDR3aa: CSVERQGEAFF
CDR3nt: TGCAGCGTTGAAAGACAGGGTGAAGCTTTCTTT

abundance: few
j_gene: TRBJ1-1
d_gene: -
v_gene: TRBV12-3/TRBV12-4
CDR3aa: CASSQVLGLAEAFF
CDR3nt: TGTGCCAGCAGCCAAGTACTAGGGCTCGCTGAAGCTTTCTTT

abundance: few
j_gene: TRBJ2-1
d_gene: -
v_gene: TRBV4-2
CDR3aa: CASSQDNYLGEQFF
CDR3nt: TGTGCCAGCAGCCAAGATAACTACCTGGGTGAGCAGTTCTTC

abundance: -
j_gene: TRBJ1-2
d_gene: -
v_gene: TRBV5-3
CDR3aa: CARSPAGALDYGYTF
CDR3nt: TGTGCCAGAAGCCCTGCAGGGGCGCTCGACTATGGCTACACCTTC

abundance: few
j_gene: TRBJ1-5
d_gene: -
v_gene: TRBV18
CDR3aa: CASSPADGVNQPQHF
CDR3nt: TGTGCCAGCTCACCCGCAGACGGCGTCAATCAGCCCCAGCATTTT

abundance: -
j_gene: TRBJ2-4
d_gene: TRBD2
v_gene: TRBV5-1
CDR3aa: CASSLGAGARAKNIQYF
CDR3nt: TGCGCCAGCAGCTTGGGAGCGGGGGCGCGGGCCAAAAACATTCAGTACTTC

abundance: few
j_gene: TRBJ2-2
d_gene: TRBD1
v_gene: TRBV11-2
CDR3aa: CASSPLGTGGRTGELFF
CDR3nt: TGTGCCAGCAGCCCCCTAGGGACAGGGGGTCGTACCGGGGAGCTGTTTTTT

abundance: -
j_gene: TRBJ2-6
d_gene: TRBD1
v_gene: TRBV7-8
CDR3aa: CASSSFADRVGTSGANVLTF
CDR3nt: TGTGCCAGCAGCTCCTTCGCGGACAGGGTTGGGACCTCTGGGGCCAACGTCCTGACTTTC

abundance: few
j_gene: TRBJ1-1
d_gene: -
v_gene: TRBV30
CDR3aa: CAWTPAWNTEAFF
CDR3nt: TGTGCCTGGACCCCGGCCTGGAACACTGAAGCTTTCTTT

abundance: -
j_gene: TRBJ2-1
d_gene: -
v_gene: TRBV12-3/TRBV12-4
CDR3aa: CASSPTDYNEQFF
CDR3nt: TGTGCCAGCAGTCCGACGGATTACAATGAGCAGTTCTTC

abundance: few
j_gene: TRBJ2-2
d_gene: -
v_gene: TRBV29-1
CDR3aa: CSVGQNTGELFF
CDR3nt: TGCAGCGTTGGCCAGAACACCGGGGAGCTGTTTTTT

abundance: few
j_gene: TRBJ2-2
d_gene: -
v_gene: TRBV28
CDR3aa: CASTSPYTGELFF
CDR3nt: TGTGCCAGCACCTCCCCGTACACCGGGGAGCTGTTTTTT

abundance: -
j_gene: TRBJ2-2
d_gene: TRBD1
v_gene: TRBV2
CDR3aa: CASGTGGTGELFF
CDR3nt: TGTGCCAGCGGGACAGGGGGTACCGGGGAGCTGTTTTTT

abundance: -
j_gene: TRBJ1-3
d_gene: -
v_gene: TRBV24-1
CDR3aa: CATSDQTRSGNTIYF
CDR3nt: TGTGCCACCAGTGATCAGACTCGTTCTGGAAACACCATATATTTT